These 2 T cell receptor beta chains were all obtained from the same sample, sequenced in a study of PD-1 blockade in classical Hodgkin lymphoma (dated by TCRdb to 2020 to 2022). To prepare the library, the immunoSEQ multiplex PCR assay was applied. As stored in TCRdb, this immuneACCESS dataset retains in-frame rearrangements with V and J assigned. A fraction of the clones does not appear; measured against another copy, unresolved V genes explain less than half of the discrepancy, and the remainder lacks a known reason. Counted in this sample were 110,000 or so clones; 89% of them appeared once. The ten largest clones capture 20% of the sample. The time point label of this sample denotes: cycle 2 day 1 (C2D1) of nivolumab. Every trial patient had relapsed following autologous stem cell transplantation, and prior brentuximab vedotin exposure was what differed among cohorts A, B and C. The sequencing here drew on peripheral blood mononuclear cells (PBMCs), taken before the second cycle of nivolumab. These TCRs come from a human donor with classical Hodgkin lymphoma.

This chain connects TRBV19 to TRBJ2-1, with a weak D call TRBD2 (6 bases). The CDR3 totals 15 residues. Germline V lookup: CDR1 LNHDA, CDR2 SQIVND (reference sequence). V dropped 5 bases and J dropped 7 bases, with 18 bases sitting between them. In DNA, the CDR3 is TGTGCCAGTAGTGACCGCGACCGACTAGGGAATGAGCAGTTCTTC. It is translated as CASSDRDRLGNEQFF.

The chain recombines TRBV19 with TRBJ2-1; 8 nucleotides align to TRBD2. The CDR3 sequence is 15 residues long. The V segment lost 5 bases and the J segment 0 bases; nucleotides outside the gene matches: 3. The V gene's germline CDR1 is LNHDA and CDR2 SQIVND (reference sequence). The CDR3 coding sequence is TGTGCCAGTAGTCCGGGGGGGAGCTCCTACAATGAGCAGTTCTTC. Amino acids: CASSPGGSSYNEQFF. Filled out from reference TRBV19 and TRBJ2-1, the complete variable domain reads DGGITQSPKYLFRKEGQNVTLSCEQNLNHDAMYWYRQDPGQGLRLIYYSQIVNDFQKGDIAEGYSVSREKKESFPLTVTSAQKNPTAFYLCASSPGGSSYNEQFFGPGTRLTVL.